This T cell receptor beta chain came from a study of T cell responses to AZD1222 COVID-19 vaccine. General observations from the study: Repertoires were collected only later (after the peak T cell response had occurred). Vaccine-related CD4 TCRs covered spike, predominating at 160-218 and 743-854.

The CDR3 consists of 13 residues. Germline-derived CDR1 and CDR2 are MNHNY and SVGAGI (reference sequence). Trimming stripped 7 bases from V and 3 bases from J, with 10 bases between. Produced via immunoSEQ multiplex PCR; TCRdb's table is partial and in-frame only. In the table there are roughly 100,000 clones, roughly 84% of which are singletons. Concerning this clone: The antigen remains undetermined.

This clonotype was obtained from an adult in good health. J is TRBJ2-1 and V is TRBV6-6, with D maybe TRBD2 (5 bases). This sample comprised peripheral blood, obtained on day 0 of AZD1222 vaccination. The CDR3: CASTGSLYNEQFF. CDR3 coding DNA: TGTGCCAGCACGGGATCTCTCTACAATGAGCAGTTCTTC.